Below are 27 T cell receptor beta chains sequenced from a single sample in a study of cytomegalovirus exposure and HLA in healthy donors (dated by TCRdb to the late 2010s). The library came from the immunoSEQ multiplex PCR assay. The multiplex PCR relied on a mix of 60 forward primers for TCR Vbeta segments and 13 reverse primers for TCR Jbeta segments. The source is immuneACCESS, and TCRdb retained only in-frame sequences with V and J called. Part of the clones is not carried over; for the studies checked, unresolved V genes explain less than half of this, and the remainder is unexplained. In this sample the table shows under 200,000 clones, more than 70% of which occur a single time. Clones ranked in the top ten supply around 0.93% of the sample. The sample comprised PBMCs. The receptors were gathered from a man aged 25 to 45 in good health and CMV-seronegative.

The chain combines TRBV5-1 with TRBJ2-2, with 7 positions matching TRBD2. The CDR3 totals 15 residues. CDR1 and CDR2 (germline): SGHRS, YFSETQ. The V segment lost 0 bases and the J segment 4 bases; nucleotides outside the gene matches: 3. The CDR3 loop reads CASSLALAATGELFF. The CDR3 nucleotides are TGCGCCAGCAGCTTGGCCCTAGCGGCCACCGGGGAGCTGTTTTTT.

CDR3 loop: CASSMSEEAFEKLFF. CDR3 coding DNA: TGTGCCAGTAGTATGTCGGAGGAGGCCTTTGAAAAACTGTTTTTT. The rearrangement joins TRBV19 to TRBJ1-4; D unresolved. The ends were cut back, 3 bases at V and 7 bases at J, with 15 bases in the middle. CDR1 and CDR2 from the germline V gene are LNHDA and SQIVND (reference sequence). The CDR3 is 15 amino acids.

This clone was seen more than once but under ten times. The chain combines TRBV30 with TRBJ1-6, with D possibly TRBD1 on 6 matching bases. Trimming pared 4 bases from V and 7 bases from J, leaving 14 bases between. The CDR3 contains 14 residues. Germline lookup yields CDR1 GTSNPN and CDR2 SVGIG (reference sequence). This CDR3 reads CAWKGDMGNSPLHF. CDR3 DNA: TGTGCCTGGAAAGGGGACATGGGGAATTCACCCCTCCACTTT.

CDR3 nucleotide sequence: TGTGCCAGCAGCCCCGGGACTAGCGGGAGGGGAAATACGCAGTATTTT. This sequence encodes CASSPGTSGRGNTQYF. The rearrangement links TRBV7-6 to TRBJ2-3, with 16 positions matching TRBD2. Germline assignment: CDR1 SGHVS and CDR2 FNYEAQ. There are 16 residues in the CDR3. With V trimmed by 5 bases and J by 7 bases, 6 bases remained unmatched.

The rearrangement uses TRBV7-2 and TRBJ1-5; D is undetermined. CDR1 and CDR2 (germline): SGHTA, FQGNSA. CDR3 size: 14 residues. Deletions cut 5 bases from V and 0 bases from J, with 8 bases between. Written as DNA, the CDR3 is TGTGCCAGCAGCAAAGACTCTAGCAATCAGCCCCAGCATTTT. This translates into CASSKDSSNQPQHF.

This rearrangement joins TRBV2 to TRBJ2-5; D not certain. Per germline, CDR1 SNHLY and CDR2 FYNNEI. The V gene lost 9 bases and the J gene lost 4 bases, with 18 bases spanning the gap. CDR3 length: 14 residues. The CDR3 reads CARNRAKNGETQYF. The CDR3 DNA is TGTGCCAGAAATAGAGCTAAAAATGGAGAGACCCAGTACTTC.

This chain uses TRBV7-8 with TRBJ2-7; 11 bases match TRBD2. The CDR3 has 16 amino acids. With V trimmed by 6 bases and J by 3 bases, 10 bases remained unmatched. The germline V gene encodes CDR1 SGHVS and CDR2 FQNEAQ. DNA for the CDR3: TGTGCCAGCAGTAAAATACCGGGACTAGCGGACTACGAGCAGTACTTC. Its translation: CASSKIPGLADYEQYF.

The chain links TRBV29-1 to TRBJ1-4; tentative D call: TRBD1 (6 bases). This CDR3 has 13 amino acids. Germline CDR1 is SQVTM and CDR2 is ANQGSEA. V gave up 7 bases and J gave up 7 bases, with 16 bases separating them. The CDR3 DNA reads as TGCAGCGGATCCCGAGGGGGGGGTGAAAAACTGTTTTTT. This translates into CSGSRGGGEKLFF.

V and J are TRBV6-5 and TRBJ2-6; D remains ambiguous. CDR3 length: 12 amino acids. Germline CDR1 and CDR2: MNHEY and SVGAGI. With 6 bases removed from V and 4 bases from J, the gap between germline ends came to 4 bases. CDR3 in amino acids: CASRRGANVLTF. The CDR3 DNA is TGTGCCAGCAGGAGGGGGGCCAACGTCCTGACTTTC.

This chain links TRBV5-4 with TRBJ1-2; 7 bases match TRBD1. J was trimmed by 4 bases and V by 2 bases; bases with no gene match: 5. The CDR3 has 14 amino acids. Germline V gives CDR1 SGHNT, CDR2 YYREEE (reference sequence). The CDR3 DNA is TGTGCCAGCAGCTTTGGGGCAGGGGGCTATGGCTACACCTTC. Amino acid sequence: CASSFGAGGYGYTF.

The V gene is TRBV11-3, the J gene TRBJ2-1, with 7 bases lining up with TRBD2. The CDR3 loop spans 15 amino acids. V was pared by 8 bases and J by 7 bases, with 14 bases of the junction left unmatched. CDR1 SGHNT and CDR2 YENEEA come from the germline V gene. The CDR3 loop is CASGPRAGVTNEQFF. CDR3 DNA: TGTGCCAGCGGACCACGCGCGGGAGTTACGAATGAGCAGTTCTTC.

The rearrangement uses TRBV13 and TRBJ1-2; perhaps TRBD1 as D (5 bases). CDR1 and CDR2 from the germline V gene are PRHDT and FYEKMQ (reference sequence). V was cut by 1 base and J by 4 bases, with 19 bases left in between. This CDR3 has 17 residues. The CDR3 nucleotides read TGTGCCAGCAGCTTAGCCCTTAGCCGGACACACCCCTATGGCTACACCTTC. Residues: CASSLALSRTHPYGYTF. Drawing the rest from reference TRBV13 and TRBJ1-2, the complete variable domain is AAGVIQSPRHLIKEKRETATLKCYPIPRHDTVYWYQQGPGQDPQFLISFYEKMQSDKGSIPDRFSAQQFSDYHSELNMSSLELGDSALYFCASSLALSRTHPYGYTFGSGTRLTVV.

This chain connects TRBV4-2 to TRBJ2-7; perhaps TRBD2 as D (5 bases). V shed 4 bases and J shed 5 bases, with 12 bases lying between them. This CDR3 comprises 13 residues. The germline CDR1 and CDR2 sequences are LGHNA and YNFKEQ. CDR3 amino acids: CASSPQVRDEQYF. CDR3 nucleotides: TGTGCCAGCAGCCCTCAGGTGCGGGACGAGCAGTACTTC.

The CDR3 region has the DNA TGTGCCAGCAGTTCCCGGGACACTCAGCCCCAGCATTTT. The encoded protein is CASSSRDTQPQHF. The chain carries TRBV6-5 and TRBJ1-5; perhaps TRBD1 as D (6 bases). Trimming took off 4 bases at V and 6 bases at J, with 10 bases between the two ends. Germline V CDR1 and CDR2: MNHEY, SVGAGI. This CDR3 is 13 amino acids long.

The chain uses TRBV18 and TRBJ1-1, with a possible D match to TRBD1 (5 bases). The CDR3 totals 14 residues. Looked up from germline, CDR1 is KGHSH and CDR2 is LQKENI. V was shortened by 2 bases and J by 7 bases, with 14 bases between the two germline ends. CDR3 protein: CASSPDRLRGEAFF. The CDR3 region has the DNA TGTGCCAGCTCACCAGACAGACTTAGGGGTGAAGCTTTCTTT. Drawing the rest from reference TRBV18 and TRBJ1-1, the complete variable domain is NAGVMQNPRHLVRRRGQEARLRCSPMKGHSHVYWYRQLPEEGLKFMVYLQKENIIDESGMPKERFSAEFPKEGPSILRIQQVVRGDSAAYFCASSPDRLRGEAFFGQGTRLTVV.

This clone was counted a few times. The J gene is TRBJ1-2, the V gene TRBV19; 12 nucleotides match TRBD1. CDR3 size: 19 residues. The V and J ends lost 6 bases and 3 bases, in that order; junction bases with no gene match: 17. Germline loops: CDR1 LNHDA, CDR2 SQIVND (reference sequence). CDR3 coding DNA: TGTGCCAGTAGGCCATCCGGGACAGGGGGCCCAGAGCCCTACTATGGCTACACCTTC. Translated: CASRPSGTGGPEPYYGYTF.

This chain joins TRBV28 and TRBJ1-2; no firm D call. The germline CDR1 and CDR2 sequences are MDHEN and SYDVKM. This CDR3 region has 12 residues. V dropped 2 bases and J dropped 5 bases, with 6 bases sitting between them. CDR3 nucleotide sequence: TGTGCCAGCAGTTTACGCGAGTATGGCTACACCTTC. Encoded protein: CASSLREYGYTF.

This clone was observed a handful of times. The chain recombines TRBV5-1 with TRBJ2-3; 9 bases line up with TRBD2. From germline, CDR1 is SGHRS and CDR2 YFSETQ. CDR3 length: 15 residues. V lost 6 bases to trimming and J lost 7 bases; unmatched junction nucleotides: 12. CDR3 sequence reads: CASTMRGGLGYTQYF. The DNA of the CDR3 is TGCGCCAGCACTATGCGGGGGGGCCTCGGGTATACGCAGTATTTT.

The V call is TRBV5-6, the J call TRBJ2-1; possibly TRBD2 for D (6 bases). CDR1 is SGHDT, CDR2 YYEEEE, per germline. Between the trimmed V and J ends, which lost 0 bases and 6 bases, there was a span of 10 bases. The CDR3 has 14 amino acids. CDR3 region: CASSLGRDLNEQFF. CDR3 nucleotides: TGTGCCAGCAGCTTGGGGCGGGACCTCAATGAGCAGTTCTTC.

The chain employs TRBV9 and TRBJ1-1; D is undetermined. The length of the CDR3 is 13 residues. V was trimmed by 0 bases and J by 10 bases, leaving 13 bases between them. Looked up from germline, CDR1 is SGDLS and CDR2 is YYNGEE. The CDR3 loop reads CASSVAGLDRAFF. As DNA, the CDR3 is TGTGCCAGCAGCGTAGCGGGGTTGGACCGAGCTTTCTTT.

This chain connects TRBV2 to TRBJ1-4, with 9 bases lining up with TRBD1. CDR3 length: 16 residues. The germline V gene has CDR1 SNHLY and CDR2 FYNNEI. With 6 bases clipped from V and 8 bases from J, the junction kept 13 bases outside the gene matches. The CDR3 nucleotides read TGTGCCAGCAGGAAGGACAGGGGAAGTGCCAGCGAAAAACTGTTTTTT. It yields the protein CASRKDRGSASEKLFF.

This clone was counted a few times. The chain has TRBV18 and TRBJ2-2; the match to TRBD1 covers 7 bases. The length of the CDR3 is 16 residues. Germline V lookup: CDR1 KGHSH, CDR2 LQKENI. Trimming took 4 bases from V and 4 from J; bases not matched to a gene: 9. The CDR3 reads CASSQGQVGSTGELFF. The CDR3 DNA reads TGTGCCAGCTCACAAGGACAGGTCGGGTCCACCGGGGAGCTGTTTTTT.

The chain uses TRBV28 and TRBJ1-5, with 7 bases that match TRBD1. Germline CDR1 MDHEN, CDR2 SYDVKM. The CDR3 sequence is 14 residues long. V was pared by 6 bases and J by 2 bases, with 4 bases of the junction left unmatched. CDR3 nucleotide sequence: TGTGCCAGCAGAAGACAGGGTGGCAATCAGCCCCAGCATTTT. This encodes CASRRQGGNQPQHF.

The chain employs TRBV18 and TRBJ2-7; no clear D. CDR3 size: 13 residues. The V gene's germline CDR1 is KGHSH and CDR2 LQKENI. V was cut by 3 bases and J by 7 bases, with 13 bases left in between. Here the CDR3 DNA reads TGTGCCAGCTCACCTACCCGTGACTCGGAGCAGTACTTC. It specifies CASSPTRDSEQYF.

J is TRBJ2-2 and V is TRBV14; 10 bases align to TRBD1. The ends lost 5 bases at V and 7 bases at J; junction bases unmatched: 7. Germline V lookup: CDR1 SGHDN, CDR2 FVKESK. The CDR3 runs 15 residues. CDR3 coding DNA: TGTGCCAGCAGCACCCGACAGGGGGCTATCGGGGAGCTGTTTTTT. It encodes CASSTRQGAIGELFF.

V is TRBV7-2 and J is TRBJ2-7, with 11 bases aligning to TRBD2. CDR1 and CDR2 (germline): SGHTA, FQGNSA. With V trimmed by 3 bases and J by 4 bases, 5 bases remained unmatched. The CDR3 sequence is 15 residues long. CDR3 region: CASSFGTSGSYEQYF. Here the CDR3 DNA reads TGTGCCAGCAGCTTCGGAACTAGCGGGAGTTACGAGCAGTACTTC.

The gene calls are TRBV18 and TRBJ2-1, with 13 bases identical to TRBD2. CDR1 KGHSH and CDR2 LQKENI come from the germline V gene. The J segment lost 3 bases and the V segment lost 3 bases, leaving 5 bases of the junction unmatched. The CDR3 is 17 amino acids. The CDR3 protein is CASSPGLAGVDYNEQFF. The CDR3 DNA sequence: TGTGCCAGCTCACCCGGACTAGCGGGAGTTGACTACAATGAGCAGTTCTTC. The full variable domain, completed using reference TRBV18 and TRBJ2-1, is NAGVMQNPRHLVRRRGQEARLRCSPMKGHSHVYWYRQLPEEGLKFMVYLQKENIIDESGMPKERFSAEFPKEGPSILRIQQVVRGDSAAYFCASSPGLAGVDYNEQFFGPGTRLTVL.